One T cell receptor (beta chain) is described in this entry. Its target is unknown. From germline, CDR1 is SNHLY and CDR2 FYNNEI. V lost 4 bases and J 5 bases, leaving 9 bases between the germline ends. This CDR3 contains 12 residues. Each of the donors was a healthy bone marrow donor. The PCR made use of 60 Vbeta and 13 Jbeta primers. Some clones are missing from TCRdb's copy, which holds only in-frame ones; the method was immunoSEQ multiplex PCR. The sample lists about 110,000 clones, about 70% occurring once. The data stem from a study of cytomegalovirus exposure and HLA in healthy donors. Study outcomes and limitations: Whilst most TCR sequences proved rare, a subset of public TCRs occurred across many donors. A prior analysis recorded that most TCR beta V segments were productive about 87% or about 30% of the time. In a later analysis, parvovirus B19, influenza, CMV and Epstein-Barr virus appeared linked to several top co-occurrence clusters.

Sequenced material: PBMCs. The clonotype comes from a man aged 50 to 60 in good health and CMV-seropositive. The chain is built from TRBV2 and TRBJ2-7; no clear D. In nucleotides, the CDR3 is TGTGCCAGCAGTGGACTGCCAAACGAGCAGTACTTC. It translates to CASSGLPNEQYF.